A single sample gave rise to the 32 T cell receptor beta chains below, sequenced in a study of regulatory T cells in long-lasting Graves disease. Sequencing libraries for TCR beta were prepared with iRepertoire HTBI primers and Arm-PCR of CDR3 regions. TCRdb used MiXCR to reprocess the multiplex PCR reads, holding one entry per CDR3 protein. The table lists roughly 610,000 distinct CDR3 sequences, roughly 15% of them singletons. Time point: newly diagnosed GD, antithyroid drugs for less than 3 months. With RNA extracted from PBMCs as input, the TCR library was made. The same specimen was also included in a second study, on T cells in Graves' hyperthyroidism and ophthalmopathy.

Sample: peripheral blood mononuclear cells (PBMCs), taken at new diagnosis, from a patient treated with antithyroid drugs. These receptors were collected from a man younger than 35 with Graves disease.

Regarding this clonotype: This may come from a read error, since a much larger clone is one base off. Here the CDR3 DNA reads TGTGCCAGCATCGGGCGGAGCTCCTACAATGAGCAGTTCTTC. Protein: CASIGRSSYNEQFF. The chain carries TRBV6-1 and TRBJ2-1; the D is unclear. Germline assignment: CDR1 MNHNS and CDR2 SASEGT. Trimming took off 7 bases at V and 0 bases at J, with 10 bases between the two ends. The CDR3 sequence is 14 residues long.

The rearrangement uses TRBV5-4 and TRBJ2-7; possible D gene TRBD1, 5 bases. Per germline, CDR1 SGHNT and CDR2 YYREEE (reference sequence). V dropped 4 bases and J dropped 7 bases, with 18 bases sitting between them. The CDR3 covers 14 residues. The CDR3 loop is CASSRDWQGQEQYF. The CDR3 DNA reads TGTGCCAGCAGCCGAGACTGGCAGGGTCAAGAGCAGTACTTC.

This clonotype was counted a few times. V and J are TRBV13 and TRBJ2-7, with TRBD2 matching over 8 bases. Unmatched junction bases numbered 8, after V lost 6 bases and J lost 4 bases. Germline loops: CDR1 PRHDT, CDR2 FYEKMQ (reference sequence). This CDR3 region has 14 residues. As DNA, the CDR3 is TGTGCCAGCAGTTTTTCCGGGACTAGATACGAGCAGTACTTC. Residues: CASSFSGTRYEQYF.

In this sample, this clonotype turned up many times. The J gene is TRBJ1-1, the V gene TRBV6-1; tentatively, D is TRBD1 (6 bases). Germline CDR1 MNHNS, CDR2 SASEGT. This CDR3 has 13 amino acids. The V end lost 5 bases, the J end lost 6 bases, and 13 bases lay between the germline ends. CDR3 in DNA: TGTGCCAGCAGTCTTACAGGGAGGCCTGAAGCTTTCTTT. Translated: CASSLTGRPEAFF.

In its sample, this clonotype was seen once. The chain is built from TRBV20-1 and TRBJ2-7; TRBD2 matches at 10 bases. This CDR3 comprises 12 residues. The germline CDR1 and CDR2 sequences are DFQATT and SNEGSKA (reference sequence). With V trimmed by 5 bases and J by 5 bases, 3 bases remained unmatched. The CDR3 is CSARTSGDEQYF. The CDR3 DNA sequence: TGCAGTGCTCGGACTAGCGGAGACGAGCAGTACTTC.

In its sample, this clonotype was seen a few times. The chain uses TRBV20-1 and TRBJ2-7; 9 bases align to TRBD2. Germline CDR1 DFQATT, CDR2 SNEGSKA (reference sequence). This CDR3 has 14 amino acids. The ends lost 7 bases at V and 7 bases at J; junction bases unmatched: 14. CDR3: CSVSSSGRYKEQYF. DNA for the CDR3: TGCAGTGTTAGCAGTAGCGGGAGATATAAGGAGCAGTACTTC.

V and J are TRBV5-6 and TRBJ1-5; D uncertain. The CDR3 has 13 amino acids. Germline CDR1 SGHDT, CDR2 YYEEEE. V lost 8 bases, J lost 1 base, and 10 bases lay in between. The CDR3: CASGVRSNQPQHF. The CDR3, as DNA: TGTGCCAGTGGGGTGAGAAGCAATCAGCCCCAGCATTTT.

The chain employs TRBV11-2 and TRBJ1-5, with D possibly being TRBD1 (5 bases). Germline V gene lookup returns CDR1 SGHAT and CDR2 FQNNGV. This CDR3 is built from 15 residues. V lost 1 base to trimming and J lost 7 bases, with 14 bases between them. The CDR3 is CASSLGVGVGQPQHF. The CDR3 nucleotides read TGTGCCAGCAGCTTAGGTGTGGGGGTAGGACAGCCCCAGCATTTT.

The sample holds a few counts of this clonotype. V is TRBV29-1 and J is TRBJ2-1, with 10 bases fitting TRBD2. Germline V gene lookup returns CDR1 SQVTM and CDR2 ANQGSEA. The CDR3 contains 15 residues. After removal of 1 base from V and 7 bases from J, the junction contained 7 bases not matched to a gene. The CDR3 here is CSVEVKLAGENEQFF. The CDR3 DNA is TGCAGCGTTGAAGTAAAGCTAGCGGGAGAAAATGAGCAGTTCTTC.

This clonotype showed up many times. This chain connects TRBV20-1 to TRBJ1-1; the D is unclear. This CDR3 comprises 13 residues. Trimming removed 1 base from V and 5 bases from J, with 11 bases in between. CDR1 is DFQATT and CDR2 is SNEGSKA in the germline V gene (reference sequence). The CDR3 sequence: CSARVVGRTEAFF. Written as DNA, the CDR3 is TGCAGTGCTAGAGTGGTGGGTCGGACTGAAGCTTTCTTT.

The rearrangement links TRBV28 to TRBJ2-5; 11 bases are a match to TRBD1. There are 16 residues in the CDR3. The J segment lost 6 bases and the V segment lost 6 bases, leaving 12 bases of the junction unmatched. Germline CDR1 reads MDHEN; CDR2 reads SYDVKM. CDR3 sequence: CASSPLRGQGVQTQYF. The CDR3 DNA sequence: TGTGCCAGCAGCCCTCTGAGGGGACAGGGGGTCCAGACCCAGTACTTC.

Notes on this clonotype: A much larger clone differs from this one at a single base, so this may be a read error. V and J are TRBV11-2 and TRBJ2-5, with 14 bases identical to TRBD2. V lost 5 bases, J lost 5 bases, and 7 bases stayed unmatched. Germline CDR1 SGHAT, CDR2 FQNNGV. The CDR3 consists of 16 residues. CDR3 DNA: TGTGCCAGCAGCCCCCTGGGACTAGCGGGAGTTGAGACCCAGTACTTC. This sequence encodes CASSPLGLAGVETQYF.

This clonotype showed up just a few times. The rearrangement joins TRBV5-8 to TRBJ1-5, with 7 bases identical to TRBD1. The CDR3 is made up of 16 amino acids. The germline V gene has CDR1 SGHTS and CDR2 YDEGEE. J lost 0 bases, V lost 4 bases, and 7 bases had no gene match. The DNA of the CDR3 is TGTGCCAGCAGCCCTGATGGGACAGTTAGCAATCAGCCCCAGCATTTT. It specifies CASSPDGTVSNQPQHF.

The genes are TRBV4-1 and TRBJ1-5; 9 bases map to TRBD1. The ends lost 4 bases at V and 4 bases at J; junction bases unmatched: 5. CDR1 and CDR2 (germline): MGHRA, YSYEKL. This CDR3 has 15 residues. The CDR3 DNA is TGCGCCAGCAGCCCAGGGGACAGGGAGAATCAGCCCCAGCATTTT. It is translated as CASSPGDRENQPQHF.

This clonotype occurred many times. The chain carries TRBV7-9 and TRBJ2-6; D gene uncertain. V lost 6 bases and J lost 0, with 3 bases in between. The CDR3 covers 13 residues. In germline, CDR1 is SEHNR, CDR2 FQNEAQ (reference sequence). CDR3 amino acids: CASRDSGANVLTF. CDR3 nucleotides: TGTGCCAGCAGGGACTCTGGGGCCAACGTCCTGACTTTC.

This clonotype appeared a few times. The rearrangement links TRBV20-1 to TRBJ2-1; D possibly uses TRBD1 or TRBD2 (5 bases each). This CDR3 spans 14 amino acids. The germline V gene has CDR1 DFQATT and CDR2 SNEGSKA (reference sequence). Trimming shortened V by 5 bases and J by 8 bases, and 19 bases separated the two germline ends. In DNA form, the CDR3 reads TGCAGTGCTCCCGCCGAGGGCAGGGTGGATGAGCAGTTCTTC. Protein product: CSAPAEGRVDEQFF.

This clonotype was seen repeatedly, ten times or more. The chain uses TRBV5-1 and TRBJ2-7; TRBD2 might be the D (5 bases). CDR3 size: 15 residues. CDR1 is SGHRS and CDR2 is YFSETQ in the germline V gene. V dropped 3 bases and J dropped 2 bases, with 15 bases sitting between them. The CDR3 coding sequence is TGCGCCAGCAGCTATAGTTCTAGCCGAACCTACGAGCAGTACTTC. As protein: CASSYSSSRTYEQYF.

The V gene is TRBV5-1, the J gene TRBJ2-5; 7 bases agree with TRBD1. Germline values: CDR1 SGHRS, CDR2 YFSETQ. This CDR3 spans 14 amino acids. Trimming at V came to 6 bases and at J to 1 base, leaving 6 bases not matched to a gene. In nucleotides, the CDR3 is TGCGCCAGCACCCGGGACAGCCCCCAAGAGACCCAGTACTTC. Translation: CASTRDSPQETQYF.

A word on this clonotype: A read error is possible here, since a much larger clone lies one base away. In DNA, the CDR3 is TGTGCCAGCAGCCCGGGACAGGCCCCCTACAATGAGCAGTTCTTC. Encoded protein: CASSPGQAPYNEQFF. This chain links TRBV11-2 with TRBJ2-1; 8 bases are a match to TRBD1. The V gene's germline CDR1 is SGHAT and CDR2 FQNNGV. V shed 5 bases and J 2 bases; nucleotides not matched to a gene: 5. The CDR3 is made up of 15 amino acids.

Notes on this clonotype: With only one base between it and a far larger clone, this is likely a read error. The chain links TRBV5-1 to TRBJ1-1, with a tentative D call TRBD1 (6 bases). The CDR3 spans 14 residues. Trimming took off 3 bases at V and 2 bases at J, with 11 bases between the two ends. The germline V gene has CDR1 SGHRS and CDR2 YFSETQ. The CDR3 spells CASSSGQINTEAFF. The CDR3 DNA follows: TGCGCCAGCAGCTCAGGACAGATCAACACTGAAGCTTTCTTT.

This clonotype was seen only a few times. The rearrangement uses TRBV19 and TRBJ1-5; D may be TRBD1 (6 bases). CDR1 is LNHDA, CDR2 SQIVND, per germline (reference sequence). The CDR3 loop spans 13 amino acids. V shed 3 bases and J shed 10 bases, with 13 bases lying between them. This CDR3 reads CASSMRGALPQHF. The CDR3 DNA is TGTGCCAGTAGTATGCGGGGGGCCCTACCCCAGCATTTT.

This clonotype turned up a few times. The chain has TRBV11-2 and TRBJ1-2; D unclear. The CDR3 contains 14 residues. Trimming left V 1 base short and J 4 bases short, with 10 bases between. Per the germline V gene, CDR1 is SGHAT and CDR2 is FQNNGV. The CDR3 loop reads CASSLVTDFYGYTF. The CDR3 DNA is TGTGCCAGCAGCTTAGTCACAGATTTCTATGGCTACACCTTC.

This clonotype was observed at least ten times. This chain joins TRBV20-1 and TRBJ2-5; D is perhaps TRBD2 (6 bases). V was shortened by 6 bases and J by 1 base, with 15 bases between the two germline ends. The germline gives CDR1 DFQATT, CDR2 SNEGSKA (reference sequence). This CDR3 comprises 14 residues. This CDR3 is CSAPSGTLQETQYF. CDR3 in DNA: TGCAGTGCACCATCAGGGACTCTCCAAGAGACCCAGTACTTC.

The chain employs TRBV30 and TRBJ1-6, with TRBD1 identical over 7 bases. Germline CDR1 and CDR2: GTSNPN and SVGIG (reference sequence). V lost 5 bases to trimming and J lost 3 bases; unmatched junction nucleotides: 7. The CDR3 totals 15 residues. The CDR3, as DNA: TGTGCCTGGGCTGGGGGACAGCACTATAATTCACCCCTCCACTTT. Its protein product is CAWAGGQHYNSPLHF.

This clonotype has more than one count but fewer than ten. This chain joins TRBV6-4 and TRBJ2-5; 7 bases map to TRBD2. Germline CDR1 is MRHNA and CDR2 is SNTAGT. Losses at the gene ends were 4 bases for V and 4 bases for J; bases not matched to a gene: 6. This CDR3 contains 14 residues. The CDR3 loop is CASSVAGVLETQYF. CDR3 bases: TGTGCCAGCAGTGTGGCGGGAGTCTTAGAGACCCAGTACTTC.

The chain joins TRBV25-1 to TRBJ2-1; D gene ambiguous. In germline, CDR1 is MGHDK, CDR2 SYGVNS. Between the trimmed V and J ends, which lost 3 bases and 10 bases, there was a span of 10 bases. CDR3 length: 12 amino acids. CDR3 coding DNA: TGTGCCAGCAGTGACCTCACAGAGGAGCAGTTCTTC. Its protein product is CASSDLTEEQFF. Drawing the rest from reference TRBV25-1 and TRBJ2-1, the complete variable domain is EADIYQTPRYLVIGTGKKITLECSQTMGHDKMYWYQQDPGMELHLIHYSYGVNSTEKGDLSSESTVSRIRTEHFPLTLESARPSHTSQYLCASSDLTEEQFFGPGTRLTVL.

The rearrangement joins TRBV27 to TRBJ2-1, with D perhaps matching TRBD2 (6 bases). Trimming cost V 3 bases and J 8 bases, with 14 bases left between them. The CDR3 is made up of 14 amino acids. Germline V gene sequence: CDR1 MNHEY, CDR2 SMNVEV (reference sequence). The CDR3 region has the DNA TGTGCCAGCAGTTTTTGGGGGAGGTGGGATGAGCAGTTCTTC. This encodes CASSFWGRWDEQFF.

The chain links TRBV11-2 to TRBJ1-2; possibly TRBD1 for D (5 bases). The CDR3 loop spans 14 amino acids. The V end was cut by 2 bases, the J end by 8 bases, with 15 bases between. CDR1 and CDR2 from the germline V gene are SGHAT and FQNNGV. The CDR3 DNA reads TGTGCCAGCAGCTTAAATAGGGGCGGCGGCGGCTACACCTTC. As protein: CASSLNRGGGGYTF.

The chain has TRBV20-1 and TRBJ1-6; unclear D gene. V gave up 7 bases and J gave up 8 bases, with 9 bases separating them. The CDR3 loop spans 11 amino acids. Germline-derived CDR1 and CDR2 are DFQATT and SNEGSKA (reference sequence). The CDR3 protein is CSVMRHSPLHF. The CDR3 nucleotides are TGCAGTGTAATGCGTCATTCACCCCTCCACTTT.

In its sample, this clonotype was seen many times. The V gene is TRBV6-5, the J gene TRBJ1-1; no reliable D call. Germline CDR1 reads MNHEY; CDR2 reads SVGAGI. The V end lost 4 bases, the J end lost 7 bases, and 13 bases lay between the germline ends. This CDR3 has 13 amino acids. The CDR3 loop is CASSSFNSVEAFF. CDR3 nucleotides: TGTGCCAGCAGTTCTTTTAATTCAGTTGAAGCTTTCTTT.

The chain recombines TRBV9 with TRBJ2-1; no reliable D call. CDR1 and CDR2 from the germline V gene are SGDLS and YYNGEE. This CDR3 is built from 14 residues. V was pared by 1 base and J by 3 bases, with 8 bases between. CDR3 DNA sequence: TGTGCCAGCAGCGTAAGGGTGGGCTACAATGAGCAGTTCTTC. The encoded protein is CASSVRVGYNEQFF.

This clonotype appeared many times. The rearrangement joins TRBV27 to TRBJ2-5; 8 bases are a match to TRBD2. This CDR3 spans 14 amino acids. The germline gives CDR1 MNHEY, CDR2 SMNVEV (reference sequence). Trimming cost V 8 bases and J 1 base; bases outside gene matches: 6. The CDR3 loop reads CASGILAGQETQYF. The CDR3 DNA reads as TGTGCCAGCGGAATCCTAGCGGGCCAAGAGACCCAGTACTTC.